This passage covers 12 T cell receptor beta chains from one sample sequenced in a study of T cell responses to AZD1222 COVID-19 vaccine. The data were produced by immunoSEQ multiplex PCR, yet TCRdb's version contains in-frame clones alone and is incomplete. This sample has around 130,000 clones; 93% occur once, and the top ten carry around 5%. Sequencing used peripheral blood, obtained on day 0 of AZD1222 vaccination. The source of these receptors is an adult in good health.

V is TRBV6-2 or TRBV6-3 and J is TRBJ2-1; D call uncertain. The germline V and J ends were trimmed by 2 bases and 13 bases, with 12 bases remaining between them. The CDR3 totals 12 residues. Germline assignment: CDR1 MNHEY and CDR2 SVGEGT. CDR3 DNA sequence: TGTGCCAGCAGTTACCAAACTCCACTCCAGTTCTTC. Its translation: CASSYQTPLQFF.

The V call is TRBV9, the J call TRBJ2-7, with 7 bases matching TRBD2. V was pared by 0 bases and J by 2 bases, with 2 bases of the junction left unmatched. Germline V CDR1 and CDR2: SGDLS, YYNGEE. The CDR3 extends over 14 amino acids. CDR3 loop: CASSVGAGTYEQYF. The DNA of the CDR3 is TGTGCCAGCAGCGTAGGAGCGGGGACCTACGAGCAGTACTTC.

The gene calls are TRBV18 and TRBJ2-4; no clear D. Looked up from germline, CDR1 is KGHSH and CDR2 is LQKENI. V lost 4 bases to trimming and J lost 0 bases, with 22 bases between them. This CDR3 region has 19 residues. For the CDR3, the DNA is TGTGCCAGCTCACGGACCGTCAGGCAGCCGTCCCTAGCCAAAAACATTCAGTACTTC. Translating gives CASSRTVRQPSLAKNIQYF.

The genes are TRBV7-2 and TRBJ1-1; D may be TRBD1 (6 bases). The CDR3 covers 13 residues. In germline, CDR1 is SGHTA, CDR2 FQGNSA. Trimming stripped 5 bases from V and 6 bases from J, with 13 bases between. CDR3 loop: CASSVQQGAEAFF. For the CDR3, the DNA is TGTGCCAGCAGCGTACAACAGGGAGCTGAAGCTTTCTTT. Using reference TRBV7-2 and TRBJ1-1 for the parts outside the CDR3, the full variable domain is GAGVSQSPSNKVTEKGKDVELRCDPISGHTALYWYRQSLGQGLEFLIYFQGNSAPDKSGLPSDRFSAERTGGSVSTLTIQRTQQEDSAVYLCASSVQQGAEAFFGQGTRLTVV.

Turning to this clone: A junction end diverges from the germline sequence, so it may reflect a read error. The chain couples TRBV7-8 to TRBJ2-1, with a possible D match to TRBD2 (5 bases). The CDR3 has 18 amino acids. Germline V CDR1 and CDR2: SGHVS, FQNEAQ. The CDR3: CASSLIPRGHRSSNEQFF. The CDR3 region has the DNA TGTGCCAGCAGCTTAATCCCAAGAGGGCATAGGTCCTCCAATGAGCAGTTCTTC.

V gene TRBV30 combines with J gene TRBJ2-1; D gene uncertain. The germline V and J ends were trimmed by 2 bases and 10 bases, with 18 bases remaining between them. Germline V lookup: CDR1 GTSNPN, CDR2 SVGIG (reference sequence). The CDR3 sequence is 14 residues long. The DNA for the CDR3 is TGTGCCTGGAGTTCGCTCAGCCCAATTGCGGAGCAGTTCTTC. Its translation: CAWSSLSPIAEQFF.

The V call is TRBV7-3, the J call TRBJ2-5; 7 bases fit TRBD2. V lost 5 bases, J lost 3 bases, and 6 bases stayed unmatched. Germline CDR1 is SGHTA and CDR2 is FQGTGA. The CDR3 is 14 residues long. In DNA form, the CDR3 reads TGTGCCAGCAGCCCTGTGGGGGGGGAAGAGACCCAGTACTTC. Encoded protein: CASSPVGGEETQYF.

The chain carries TRBV27 and TRBJ2-5, with D possibly being TRBD1 or TRBD2 (5 bases each). The CDR3 length is 15 residues. Germline lookup yields CDR1 MNHEY and CDR2 SMNVEV (reference sequence). V gave up 2 bases and J gave up 5 bases, with 15 bases separating them. The CDR3 nucleotides are TGTGCCAGCAGTTTAAATGCTAGGGACGGGGAGACCCAGTACTTC. Protein sequence: CASSLNARDGETQYF.

The chain recombines TRBV6-5 with TRBJ2-5; weak D call: TRBD1 (5 bases). Germline V gene data show CDR1 as MNHEY and CDR2 as SVGAGI. CDR3 size: 14 residues. Trimming took 9 bases from V and 2 from J, leaving 16 bases between them. The CDR3 protein is CASLQSDSQETQYF. The CDR3 DNA is TGTGCCAGTCTCCAGAGTGACAGTCAAGAGACCCAGTACTTC.

This rearrangement joins TRBV2 to TRBJ2-7, with 7 bases aligning to TRBD2. Germline V gives CDR1 SNHLY, CDR2 FYNNEI. The CDR3 is 14 amino acids. Unmatched junction bases numbered 4, after V lost 1 base and J lost 4 bases. CDR3 in DNA: TGTGCCAGCAGTGAAGGGCTAGCGGTTTACGAGCAGTACTTC. It codes for CASSEGLAVYEQYF.

The V and J genes are TRBV7-9 and TRBJ1-2; TRBD1 aligns across 7 bases. Germline trimming cut 10 bases from V and 2 bases from J; bases unmatched to any gene: 10. CDR1 is SEHNR, CDR2 FQNEAQ, per germline (reference sequence). The CDR3 contains 14 residues. In DNA form, the CDR3 reads TGTGCCATACCAAGGGACAGCTTCAACTATGGCTACACCTTC. It codes for CAIPRDSFNYGYTF.

In its sample, this clone was seen once. The chain is built from TRBV7-2 and TRBJ2-3; D is ambiguous. Germline CDR1 SGHTA, CDR2 FQGNSA. The V end was cut by 2 bases, the J end by 4 bases, with 16 bases between. The CDR3 totals 16 residues. This CDR3 is CASSLTSSLWPDTQYF. DNA of the CDR3: TGTGCCAGCAGCTTAACTTCTAGTTTATGGCCAGATACGCAGTATTTT.